A selection of T cell receptor beta chains follows, all from one sample in a study of blood T cell repertoires in COVID-19. Data came from immunoSEQ multiplex PCR; TCRdb stores just in-frame clones and leaves some out. The top ten clones hold roughly 3% of a sample with about 200,000 clones, around 90% of them seen once. Input material: peripheral blood. The receptors were sampled from a man between 60 and 70 years old with acute or convalescent COVID-19. CDR3s include the opening cysteine and the closing phenylalanine or tryptophan. The D gene is left open where the match is weak.

J gene | D gene | V gene | CDR3 DNA | CDR3 protein
TRBJ2-1 | - | TRBV7-2 | TGTGCCAGCACCGAGAAAACAGGCTCCTACAATGAGCAGTTCTTC | CASTEKTGSYNEQFF
TRBJ1-4 | TRBD1 | TRBV2 | TGTGCCAGCAGGGCACCGGGGTTCAGGGGGAATGAAAAACTGTTTTTT | CASRAPGFRGNEKLFF
TRBJ1-3 | - | TRBV5-1 | TGCGCCAGCAGCTTGGATGGACAACGTCGTAACACCATATATTTT | CASSLDGQRRNTIYF
TRBJ2-7 | - | TRBV30 | TGTGCCTGGAGTGTACGCCGGTGGGAGCAGTACTTC | CAWSVRRWEQYF
TRBJ1-2 | TRBD1 | TRBV3-1/TRBV3-2 | TGTGCCAGCAGCGGGAGAAACAGGGGGGACTATGGCTACACCTTC | CASSGRNRGDYGYTF
TRBJ1-4 | - | TRBV6-5 | TGTGCCAGCAGGAGGCAGAATAATGAAAAACTGTTTTTT | CASRRQNNEKLFF
TRBJ2-5 | - | TRBV11-2 | TGTGCCAGCAGCTTTAGTCCCCAAGAGACCCAGTACTTC | CASSFSPQETQYF
TRBJ2-5 | TRBD2 | TRBV6-2/TRBV6-3 | TGTGCCAGCAGTTTCTCTAGCGGGGGCCTCCAAGAGACCCAGTACTTC | CASSFSSGGLQETQYF
TRBJ1-6 | TRBD1 | TRBV5-4 | TGTGCCAGCAGACCCGACAGGGGCATTGTCTCACCCCTCCACTTT | CASRPDRGIVSPLHF
TRBJ2-3 | - | TRBV9 | TGTGCCAGCAGCCCACAACCTTCGGGAGATACGCAGTATTTT | CASSPQPSGDTQYF
TRBJ2-7 | - | TRBV4-1 | TGCGCCAGCAGCCAAGTTACAACCTCCTACGAGCAGTACTTC | CASSQVTTSYEQYF
TRBJ1-2 | - | TRBV3-1/TRBV3-2 | TGTGCCAGCAGCCAAGCGGGGTATGGCTACACCTTC | CASSQAGYGYTF
TRBJ1-1 | - | TRBV9 | TGTGCCAGCAGCGTAGGACTGCCCCGGGATGGGGCTTTCTTT | CASSVGLPRDGAFF
TRBJ2-7 | TRBD1 | TRBV15 | TGTGCCACCAGCAGAACTAGGGACAGGTTTTACGAGCAGTACTTC | CATSRTRDRFYEQYF
TRBJ1-1 | - | TRBV5-5 | TGTGCCAGCAGCGGACGGACAGTGAACACTGAAGCTTTCTTT | CASSGRTVNTEAFF